Listed below are T cell receptor beta chains from one sample, sequenced in a study of blood T cell repertoires in COVID-19. Here immunoSEQ multiplex PCR was the method, and the copy in TCRdb shows in-frame clones only, minus some. The repertoire holds hundreds of thousands of clones, about 86% seen once, with about 3.1% in the top ten. Material for sequencing was PBMCs or T cells enriched from blood (not recorded which). These receptors originate from a woman aged 50 to 65 in a cohort exposed to, infected with or recovered from COVID-19 (not recorded which). Both conserved end residues are part of each CDR3. The D gene is left open where the match is weak. A clone size is listed for some rows: how often the clone was seen (once, few, many), or a class if it is expanded.

>TRBJ2-2|NA|TRBD2|TRBV28
CASGRVVGTGELFF
TGTGCCAGCGGGAGGGTCGTGGGCACCGGGGAGCTGTTTTTT
>TRBJ1-1|NA|NA|TRBV11-3
CASGVGTRVERSEAFF
TGTGCCAGCGGAGTGGGGACAAGGGTTGAGAGGTCTGAAGCTTTCTTT
>TRBJ2-1|NA|NA|TRBV2
CASRLRVSSYNEQFF
TGTGCCAGCAGGTTGAGGGTCAGCTCCTACAATGAGCAGTTCTTC
>TRBJ1-6|once|NA|TRBV5-6
CASSLPGSNSPLHF
TGTGCCAGCAGCTTGCCAGGGTCTAATTCACCCCTCCACTTT
>TRBJ1-4|NA|NA|TRBV13
CASSFRPKSGEKLFF
TGTGCCAGCAGCTTCAGACCGAAGAGCGGGGAAAAACTGTTTTTT
>TRBJ1-3|NA|TRBD1|TRBV5-1
CASSAGTAGNTIYF
TGCGCCAGCAGCGCCGGGACAGCTGGAAACACCATATATTTT
>TRBJ1-4|NA|NA|TRBV30
CAWSAHLVGEKLFF
TGTGCCTGGAGTGCCCACTTGGTTGGTGAAAAACTGTTTTTT
>TRBJ1-2|once|TRBD1|TRBV6-2/TRBV6-3
CASSSDRFYGYTF
TGTGCCAGCAGCTCGGACAGGTTCTATGGCTACACCTTC
>TRBJ2-7|NA|TRBD2|TRBV5-4
CASSIGLASEQYF
TGTGCCAGCAGCATAGGACTAGCATCCGAGCAGTACTTC
>TRBJ1-6|NA|TRBD1|TRBV6-5
CASSSGTGGARSPLHF
TGTGCCAGCAGTTCCGGGACAGGGGGCGCGAGGTCACCCCTCCACTTT